A selection of T cell receptor beta chains follows, all from one sample in a study of T cells expressing NK-cell markers. From its re-call of the 5' RACE reads, TCRdb lists each CDR3 protein once, without DNA. This sample's table has under 35,000 distinct CDR3 sequences. The sequencing input was blood T cells: a sorted CD56 or NKG2C T cell subset, CD4+ or CD8+ T cells, or bulk PBMC T cells (not recorded which). These receptors originate from a woman aged 18-70 years in good health. Each CDR3 is given with its conserved first and last residue. Size values are once, few and many counts, or a class for expanded clones, and some rows have none.

CDR3 protein | J gene | V gene | clone size
CASSLRGQNYEQYF | TRBJ2-7 | TRBV13 | .
CAISDGSGGADTQYF | TRBJ2-3 | TRBV10-3 | .
CASSYDRGGNSYNEQFF | TRBJ2-1 | TRBV6-5 | .
CASSHLMREGEQFF | TRBJ2-1 | TRBV4-1 | .
CSGEYGHEQYF | TRBJ2-7 | TRBV29-1 | .
CASSVNGVQNTEAFF | TRBJ1-1 | TRBV9 | .
CASSLRLAGGRYTDTQYF | TRBJ2-3 | TRBV12-3/TRBV12-4 | .
CASSLVRDSDNEQFF | TRBJ2-1 | TRBV7-8 | .
CASSLAGGDTDTQYF | TRBJ2-3 | TRBV6-5 | .
CASSQMSGGRTGELFF | TRBJ2-2 | TRBV4-1 | .
CASSLGQGRGYTF | TRBJ1-2 | TRBV13 | .
CSVEVVPYEQYF | TRBJ2-7 | TRBV29-1 | .
CASSEGLSTDTQYF | TRBJ2-3 | TRBV2 | .
CASSSSPLWGALNEQFF | TRBJ2-1 | TRBV28 | .
CSVPRRDGYTF | TRBJ1-2 | TRBV29-1 | .
CASSPRGQGAYEQYF | TRBJ2-7 | TRBV4-1 | .
CAWSLEASGAGELFF | TRBJ2-2 | TRBV30 | .
CASSFESSEDTQYF | TRBJ2-3 | TRBV7-9 | .
CASSQSRDKSNYGYTF | TRBJ1-2 | TRBV18 | .
CASSLGAAGGTQYF | TRBJ2-5 | TRBV7-3 | .
CASSLTTTPGTDTQYF | TRBJ2-3 | TRBV11-2 | .
CASSPPGGLSYNEQFF | TRBJ2-1 | TRBV12-3/TRBV12-4 | .
CATAGRTEAFF | TRBJ1-1 | TRBV15 | .
CASKRGGDQPQHF | TRBJ1-5 | TRBV27 | .
CSVAGGAMNNEQFF | TRBJ2-1 | TRBV29-1 | .
CASSLGTGYNEQFF | TRBJ2-1 | TRBV5-1 | .
CASSGRGGGQPQHF | TRBJ1-5 | TRBV4-2 | .
CASSQPSGLAGAYNEQFF | TRBJ2-1 | TRBV6-1 | .
CASSLTENTGELFF | TRBJ2-2 | TRBV7-6 | .
CAITPPEGGYTF | TRBJ1-2 | TRBV7-9 | .
CASSLYRGHLEQYF | TRBJ2-7 | TRBV11-2 | .
CASSQVGGPGEQYF | TRBJ2-7 | TRBV3-1 | .
CASRPSGRASWETQYF | TRBJ2-5 | TRBV6-2/TRBV6-3 | .
CASSERQVTMNTEAFF | TRBJ1-1 | TRBV6-1 | .
CASSLRGETEAFF | TRBJ1-1 | TRBV5-6 | .
CASSQASEQYF | TRBJ2-7 | TRBV7-2 | .
CSAKGAQESGELFF | TRBJ2-2 | TRBV20-1 | medium-sized
CASSPGHMNTEAFF | TRBJ1-1 | TRBV7-8 | .
CASSRSGDNSPLHF | TRBJ1-6 | TRBV7-9 | .
CASSLGEGGLYGYTF | TRBJ1-2 | TRBV7-9 | .
CASSPATGDGANVLTF | TRBJ2-6 | TRBV28 | .
CASSEERDRTDTQYF | TRBJ2-3 | TRBV2 | .
CASSFRLTGTGTYEQYF | TRBJ2-7 | TRBV7-8 | .
CASSQASGGAVYEQYF | TRBJ2-7 | TRBV4-2 | .
CASSPRSNNEQFF | TRBJ2-1 | TRBV18 | .
CASRHHRDRAGDEQFF | TRBJ2-1 | TRBV7-2 | .
CASSFRGVSQETQYF | TRBJ2-5 | TRBV19 | .
CASRPTGTDTQYF | TRBJ2-3 | TRBV13 | .
CASSSGQHNEQFF | TRBJ2-1 | TRBV12-3/TRBV12-4 | .
CASTVEVLAGPVSYNEQFF | TRBJ2-1 | TRBV11-1 | .
CASSPSYGGVEAFF | TRBJ1-1 | TRBV12-3/TRBV12-4 | .
CASSLVGDMNTEAFF | TRBJ1-1 | TRBV13 | .
CSASPGPISSYNEQFF | TRBJ2-1 | TRBV20-1 | .
CASSYMGGASYEQYF | TRBJ2-7 | TRBV6-5 | .
CASSLSGVDEQFF | TRBJ2-1 | TRBV7-9 | .
CASSLFRSGTGELFF | TRBJ2-2 | TRBV28 | .
CASSYHSGSYEQYF | TRBJ2-7 | TRBV6-5 | .